The rows below give T cell receptor beta chains drawn from one sample of a study of technical replicates of blood from a handful of donors. TCRdb's table, derived via immunoSEQ multiplex PCR, lists solely in-frame clones and lacks some. The sample comprises approximately 88,000 clones, around 94% of which are singletons, and around 0.25% rests with the top ten. What was sequenced was T cells isolated from PBMCs. All receptors come from a human donor in good health. CDR3s include the opening cysteine and the closing phenylalanine or tryptophan. Fields, in order: J gene, V gene, CDR3 length, clone size, D gene, CDR3 DNA, CDR3 protein. The D gene is left open where the match is weak. For some rows the clone size is stated as once, few or many, or as a class when expanded; others skip it.

TRBJ2-7	TRBV6-6	15	.	TRBD2	TGTGCCAGCAGACTAACTAGCGGTGGATCCTACGAGCAGTACTTC	CASRLTSGGSYEQYF
TRBJ2-5	TRBV5-4	13	.	.	TGTGCCAGCAGTACCGCGGTTGAAGAGACCCAGTACTTC	CASSTAVEETQYF
TRBJ1-2	TRBV9	15	.	TRBD1	TGTGCCAGCACCAGGGGGACAGCTGAGCCCTATGGCTACACCTTC	CASTRGTAEPYGYTF
TRBJ1-2	TRBV29-1	11	.	TRBD1	TGCAGCGGGGGGGACAGCTATGGCTACACCTTC	CSGGDSYGYTF
TRBJ2-7	TRBV28	14	.	.	TGTGCCAGCAGTCAATCGCAGGGTTCCTACGAGCAGTACTTC	CASSQSQGSYEQYF
TRBJ1-3	TRBV6-6	13	once	.	TGTGCCAGCAGCACTAGCTCTGGAAACACCATATATTTT	CASSTSSGNTIYF
TRBJ2-1	TRBV9	15	.	TRBD2	TGTGCCAGCAGCGTAGCTCTAGCGGCAGACAATGAGCAGTTCTTC	CASSVALAADNEQFF
TRBJ2-1	TRBV10-3	15	.	TRBD2	TGTGCCATCAGATCGGGACTAGCGGTGTACAATGAGCAGTTCTTC	CAIRSGLAVYNEQFF
TRBJ2-1	TRBV27	16	.	TRBD1	TGTGCCAGCAGTTTAGCCGGGACAGGGACCTACAATGAGCAGTTCTTC	CASSLAGTGTYNEQFF
TRBJ2-1	TRBV28	16	.	.	TGTGCCAGCAGGATCGGGGGGCCGAGCTCCTACAATGAGCAGTTCTTC	CASRIGGPSSYNEQFF
TRBJ2-7	TRBV28	14	.	TRBD1	TGTGCCAGCAGTTTAGGGGGGACAGGTTTGGGGCAGTACTTC	CASSLGGTGLGQYF
TRBJ2-1	TRBV10-1	12	.	.	TGCGCCAGCAGTGAGGGCCAAAATGAGCAGTTCTTC	CASSEGQNEQFF
TRBJ1-2	TRBV6-5	13	.	TRBD1	TGTGCCAGCAGTTACCCGGACAGGCCTGGCTACACCTTC	CASSYPDRPGYTF
TRBJ1-5	TRBV7-2	15	once	TRBD1	TGTGCCAGCAGCTCGGCAGGGGGTAGCAATCAGCCCCAGCATTTT	CASSSAGGSNQPQHF
TRBJ1-2	TRBV6-5	13	.	.	TGTGCCAGCAGTTACTCAGCAGGCTATGGCTACACCTTC	CASSYSAGYGYTF
TRBJ1-1	TRBV5-1	22	.	TRBD1	TGCGCCAGCAGCTCAATAAACAACGGGACAGGGTGGCCCCTTAAGGGGAACACTGAAGCTTTCTTT	CASSSINNGTGWPLKGNTEAFF
TRBJ2-3	TRBV14	15	.	.	TGTGCCAGCAGCCACCTAGCGTACAACACAGATACGCAGTATTTT	CASSHLAYNTDTQYF
TRBJ1-5	TRBV15	13	.	.	TGTGCCACCAGTTTACAGGGTAACCAGCCCCAGCATTTT	CATSLQGNQPQHF
TRBJ2-7	TRBV4-1	14	.	TRBD1	TGCGCCAGCAGCCAAGGGACAGGTTCGGGCGAGCAGTACTTC	CASSQGTGSGEQYF
TRBJ2-2	TRBV5-4	15	once	.	TGTGCCAGCTCAAAATTGGGGCACCCAACCGGGGAGCTGTTTTTT	CASSKLGHPTGELFF
TRBJ1-3	TRBV9	17	.	.	TGTGCCAGCAGCGTAGAGCTTGTGAGAGGGCTTGGAAACACCATATATTTT	CASSVELVRGLGNTIYF
TRBJ2-5	TRBV19	16	.	TRBD1	TGTGCCAGTAGTCCTCAGGGGGCTAGAAATAAAGAGACCCAGTACTTC	CASSPQGARNKETQYF
TRBJ2-7	TRBV6-1	14	.	TRBD2	TGTGCCAGCGATCGGGCGGGAGGGCCATCCGAGCAGTACTTC	CASDRAGGPSEQYF
TRBJ2-3	TRBV10-3	16	.	TRBD2	TGTGCCATCAGAACAAGAAGCGGGACCGAGGCAGATACGCAGTATTTT	CAIRTRSGTEADTQYF
TRBJ2-7	TRBV10-3	15	.	.	TGTGCCATCAGTGACCGGGGTGGAGTTAACTACGAGCAGTACTTC	CAISDRGGVNYEQYF
TRBJ1-5	TRBV5-4	13	.	.	TGTGCCAGCAGCCTGTACAGGGCTCAGCCCCAGCATTTT	CASSLYRAQPQHF
TRBJ1-1	TRBV28	14	.	TRBD1	TGTGCCAGCAGTCCCGGGACAGTGAACACTGAAGCTTTCTTT	CASSPGTVNTEAFF
TRBJ2-7	TRBV18	20	.	TRBD1	TGTGCCAGCTCACCAGTCTCCCCGGACAGGGGGCGCGTAGTATGGTACGAGCAGTACTTC	CASSPVSPDRGRVVWYEQYF
TRBJ2-3	TRBV11-2	18	.	.	TGTGCCAGCAGCTTAGATTTCAGAAGTTACCGAAGCACAGATACGCAGTATTTT	CASSLDFRSYRSTDTQYF
TRBJ2-2	TRBV27	18	.	TRBD2	TGTGCCAGCAGTTTGCGTGGTCGACTAGCGGGAGATACCGGGGAGCTGTTTTTT	CASSLRGRLAGDTGELFF
TRBJ2-7	TRBV30	13	.	TRBD1	TGTGCCTGGAAGCGACAGGGGGCTGGCGAGCAGTACTTC	CAWKRQGAGEQYF
TRBJ2-7	TRBV5-4	12	.	.	TGTGCCAGCAGCTTGGGAGCGTACGAGCAGTACTTC	CASSLGAYEQYF
TRBJ1-1	TRBV9	13	.	.	TGTGCCAGCAGCGTAGGCTACAGGACTGAAGCTTTCTTT	CASSVGYRTEAFF
TRBJ1-1	TRBV7-3	13	.	.	TGTGCCAGCAGCTTAGGGGGGGCCTCTGAAGCTTTCTTT	CASSLGGASEAFF
TRBJ2-1	TRBV10-3	15	.	TRBD2	TGTGCCATCAGTGCGCGGGGGCTAGCGGGAGATGAGCAGTTCTTC	CAISARGLAGDEQFF
TRBJ1-5	TRBV19	15	.	.	TGTGCCAGTAGTAGGGAGAACCATAGCAATCAGCCCCAGCATTTT	CASSRENHSNQPQHF
TRBJ2-5	TRBV7-9	15	.	TRBD1	TGTGCCAGCAGCCCCGGACAGGGGGTGGTAGGGACCCAGTACTTC	CASSPGQGVVGTQYF
TRBJ1-5	TRBV19	16	.	.	TGTGCCAGTAGTACTATGGGACTACCGAGCAATCAGCCCCAGCATTTT	CASSTMGLPSNQPQHF
TRBJ1-2	TRBV5-1	13	.	TRBD1	TGCGCCAGCAGCTCTACAGGGGTGAACGGCTACACCTTC	CASSSTGVNGYTF
TRBJ2-7	TRBV2	11	.	.	TGTGCCAGCAGTGAAGCGGGCATTAAGTACTTC	CASSEAGIKYF
TRBJ2-7	TRBV2	14	.	TRBD1	TGTGCCAGCATTGCCAGGGGGAGCTCCTACGAGCAGTACTTC	CASIARGSSYEQYF
TRBJ1-2	TRBV27	15	once	.	TGTGCCAGCAGTTTATCGGCAGGATACAACTATGGCTACACCTTC	CASSLSAGYNYGYTF
TRBJ1-2	TRBV6-4	13	.	TRBD1	TGTGCCAGCAGTCGGGAAACAGGGGTTGGCTACACCTTC	CASSRETGVGYTF
TRBJ1-4	TRBV29-1	15	.	TRBD1	TGCAGCGCGCTCGTCCGAGGGACAGTTAATGAAAAACTGTTTTTT	CSALVRGTVNEKLFF
TRBJ2-5	TRBV15	17	.	.	TGTGCCACCAGCAGAGGATCGGGGGGCGGGGTAGGAGAGACCCAGTACTTC	CATSRGSGGGVGETQYF
TRBJ1-5	TRBV19	14	.	.	TGTGCCAGTAGTATGGGCGTTGGCAATCAGCCCCAGCATTTT	CASSMGVGNQPQHF